This TCR beta chain was profiled in a study of follicular helper T cells after annual influenza vaccination. Study as a whole: Blood was drawn on days 0, 7 and 28 after vaccination. For some subjects, blood spans the 2013-2014, 2014-2015 and 2015-2016 annual vaccinations.

Produced via immunoSEQ multiplex PCR; TCRdb's table is partial and in-frame only. The sample lists over 14,000 clones, approximately 84% occurring once. A word on this clone: Its target is unknown.

The time point denotes: 2014-2015 season, 7 days after vaccination. This CDR3 has 13 amino acids. CDR1 KGHSH and CDR2 LQKENI come from the germline V gene. V lost 6 bases and J lost 4; bases outside the gene matches: 5. Study findings and constraints: Day 7 ICOS+CD38+ clones later appeared mostly in ICOS-CD38- cTfh.

The receptor comes from an adult who received the influenza vaccine. The chain uses TRBV18 and TRBJ1-1; TRBD1 matches 7 bases. The sample in question was CXCR5+ CD38- circulating T follicular helper cells from blood, obtained 7 days after influenza vaccination. The subset was: circulating Tfh, non-naive CD4+CXCR5+PD-1+ (ICOS+CD38+ or ICOS-CD38-). Here the CDR3 reads CASSRDRSTEAFF. In DNA, the CDR3 is TGTGCCAGCTCTCGGGACAGAAGCACTGAAGCTTTCTTT.